The TCR beta chain described here comes from a study of PD-L1 blockade in urothelial cancer. Across the study: Timepoints chosen for blood analysis were 3 weeks (second dose) and 6 weeks after treatment start.

TCRdb keeps only in-frame clones here, not all; method: immunoSEQ multiplex PCR. The table records about 100,000 clones, approximately 85% of them present only once. Germline assignment: CDR1 SEHNR and CDR2 FQNEAQ (reference sequence). V was pared by 3 bases and J by 5 bases, with 10 bases between. The CDR3 contains 14 residues. Each individual provided 1 to 8 samples (taken pretreatment and on-treatment). Sequences were derived from PBMCs, sampled around atezolizumab (anti-PD-L1) treatment. This TCR was sampled from a man aged 45-60 years with urothelial cancer. The chain links TRBV7-9 to TRBJ2-2; D is possibly TRBD1 (5 bases). The CDR3 DNA reads as TGTGCCAGCAGCTTTACAGGCGTAACCGGGGAGCTGTTTTTT. Protein: CASSFTGVTGELFF.